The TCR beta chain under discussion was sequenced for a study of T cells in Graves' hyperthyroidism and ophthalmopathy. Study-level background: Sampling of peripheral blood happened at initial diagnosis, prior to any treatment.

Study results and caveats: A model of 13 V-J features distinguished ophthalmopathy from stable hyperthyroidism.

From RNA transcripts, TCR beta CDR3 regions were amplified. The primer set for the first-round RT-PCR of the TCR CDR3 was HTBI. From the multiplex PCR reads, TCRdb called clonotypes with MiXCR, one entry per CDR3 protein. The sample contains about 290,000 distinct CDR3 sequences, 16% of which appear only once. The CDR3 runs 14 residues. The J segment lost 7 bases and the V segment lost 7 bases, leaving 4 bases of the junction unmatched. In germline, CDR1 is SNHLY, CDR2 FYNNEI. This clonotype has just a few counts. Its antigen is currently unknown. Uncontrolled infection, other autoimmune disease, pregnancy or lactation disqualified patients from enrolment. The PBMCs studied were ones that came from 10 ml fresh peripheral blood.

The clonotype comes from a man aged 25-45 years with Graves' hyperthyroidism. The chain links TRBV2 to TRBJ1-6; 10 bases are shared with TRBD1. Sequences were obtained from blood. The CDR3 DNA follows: TGTGCCAGCATTCCGGGACAGGGGAATTCACCCCTCCACTTT. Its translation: CASIPGQGNSPLHF.